These 10 T cell receptor beta chains share one sample of origin, sequenced in a study of CD8 T cells in Susac syndrome. An input of 0.5 to 1 ug of RNA was subjected to reverse transcription using random hexamers. TCRdb reprocessed the immunoSEQ multiplex PCR reads with MiXCR, giving one entry per CDR3 protein. The sample gives more than 150,000 distinct CDR3 sequences, about 91% of which show up once; under 0.085% is in the top ten. Sequenced sample: CD4+ T cells from PBMCs. The origin of the receptors is a human donor in good health.

The chain is built from TRBV28 and TRBJ2-4; 9 nucleotides match TRBD1. With V trimmed by 8 bases and J by 5 bases, 1 base remained unmatched. The germline gives CDR1 MDHEN, CDR2 SYDVKM. The CDR3 is 12 amino acids. This chain's CDR3 is CASGQGQNIQYF. CDR3 nucleotides: TGTGCCAGCGGACAGGGGCAAAACATTCAGTACTTC.

The gene calls are TRBV12-3 or TRBV12-4 and TRBJ1-2; 8 bases map to TRBD1. The junction had 10 bases not matched to a gene; V was cut back by 5 bases and J by 2 bases. This CDR3 is 16 amino acids long. The CDR3 loop is CASSKGQGTGNYGYTF. Written as DNA, the CDR3 is TGTGCCAGCAGTAAAGGACAGGGTACAGGGAACTATGGCTACACCTTC.

The rearrangement uses TRBV20-1 and TRBJ2-3; possible D gene TRBD2, 5 bases. Germline V gene data show CDR1 as DFQATT and CDR2 as SNEGSKA (reference sequence). V was trimmed by 6 bases and J by 6 bases, leaving 22 bases between them. This CDR3 is built from 15 residues. DNA of the CDR3: TGCAGTGCAACTCCTACCTCTCCTCGAGGGGATACGCAGTATTTT. Protein product: CSATPTSPRGDTQYF.

The rearrangement uses TRBV7-9 and TRBJ2-3; a possible D gene is TRBD1 (6 bases). Germline V gene data show CDR1 as SEHNR and CDR2 as FQNEAQ (reference sequence). Trimming cost V 4 bases and J 0 bases, with 11 bases left between them. This CDR3 region has 15 residues. CDR3 protein: CASSWQGSSTDTQYF. The CDR3 bases are TGTGCCAGCAGCTGGCAGGGGTCTAGCACAGATACGCAGTATTTT.

This chain uses TRBV30 with TRBJ1-2; D perhaps matches TRBD1 (5 bases). Germline CDR1 GTSNPN, CDR2 SVGIG (reference sequence). The germline V and J ends were trimmed by 4 bases and 4 bases, with 7 bases remaining between them. This CDR3 is built from 11 residues. Here the CDR3 reads CAWNRFYGYTF. Here the CDR3 DNA reads TGTGCCTGGAACAGGTTCTATGGCTACACCTTC.

This chain uses TRBV5-1 with TRBJ2-2; weak D call: TRBD1 (6 bases). This CDR3 is built from 15 residues. The V gene lost 1 base and the J gene lost 6 bases, with 13 bases spanning the gap. Germline V gene lookup returns CDR1 SGHRS and CDR2 YFSETQ. DNA of the CDR3: TGCGCCAGCAGCTTGTCGACAGGAGACCCCGGGGAGCTGTTTTTT. It is translated as CASSLSTGDPGELFF.

The V call is TRBV7-7, the J call TRBJ2-5; D is unclear. V shed 4 bases and J shed 5 bases, with 14 bases lying between them. Germline CDR1 is SSHAT and CDR2 is FNYEAQ (reference sequence). CDR3 length: 14 amino acids. The CDR3: CASSSANLGETQYF. CDR3 sequence (DNA): TGTGCCAGCAGCTCCGCGAATTTAGGGGAGACCCAGTACTTC.

CDR3 region: CASSEWQAPYEQYF. In nucleotides, the CDR3 is TGTGCCAGCAGTGAATGGCAGGCCCCCTACGAGCAGTACTTC. This chain uses TRBV25-1 with TRBJ2-7; D not certain. This CDR3 region has 14 residues. Trimming took 1 base from V and 2 from J, leaving 9 bases between them. In germline, CDR1 is MGHDK, CDR2 SYGVNS.

This chain links TRBV20-1 with TRBJ1-5; the match to TRBD1 covers 11 bases. V dropped 3 bases and J dropped 2; count of bases not matched to a gene: 3. CDR1 DFQATT and CDR2 SNEGSKA come from the germline V gene (reference sequence). This CDR3 region has 15 residues. In DNA, the CDR3 is TGCAGTGCTAGGGGGGACAGGGGGGGCAATCAGCCCCAGCATTTT. Encoded protein: CSARGDRGGNQPQHF.

This sequence joins TRBV2 and TRBJ1-1; no definite D call. This CDR3 contains 14 residues. Germline CDR1 is SNHLY and CDR2 is FYNNEI. Trimming shortened V by 3 bases and J by 2 bases, and 10 bases separated the two germline ends. The CDR3 loop is CASSDTTYNTEAFF. The CDR3 nucleotides are TGTGCCAGCAGTGACACGACATATAACACTGAAGCTTTCTTT.